The next 9 T cell receptor beta chains were all read from a single sample in a study of cytomegalovirus exposure and HLA in healthy donors. This PCR relied on a set of 60 Vbeta primers and 13 Jbeta primers. Some clones are missing from TCRdb's copy, which holds only in-frame ones; the method was immunoSEQ multiplex PCR. The profile shows about 160,000 clones, about 81% of them singletons. Specimen: PBMCs. The receptors derive from a woman between 45 and 65 years old in good health and CMV-seropositive.

The rearrangement links TRBV6-1 to TRBJ1-5; D may be TRBD1 (6 bases). Germline V CDR1 and CDR2: MNHNS, SASEGT. The CDR3 contains 16 residues. The ends were cut back, 3 bases at V and 0 bases at J, with 12 bases in the middle. This CDR3 is CASSERGGYSNQPQHF. The CDR3, as DNA: TGTGCCAGCAGTGAGAGGGGGGGATATAGCAATCAGCCCCAGCATTTT.

This clone was recorded only once. The chain carries TRBV27 and TRBJ1-6, with 7 bases lining up with TRBD1. V shed 5 bases, J shed 7 bases, and the junction held 5 bases outside the gene matches. The CDR3 is made up of 14 amino acids. From germline, CDR1 is MNHEY and CDR2 SMNVEV (reference sequence). CDR3 protein: CASSVYRGNSPLHF. For the CDR3, the DNA is TGTGCCAGCAGTGTTTACAGGGGAAATTCACCCCTCCACTTT.

This chain uses TRBV10-1 with TRBJ2-5, with a weak D call TRBD1 (6 bases). The DNA matches TRBJ2-7 better at its end, which makes the J call doubtful. Germline CDR1 WNHNN, CDR2 SYGVQD (reference sequence). CDR3 size: 15 residues. CDR3 region: CASSESTGNSYEQYF. CDR3 nucleotide sequence: TGCGCCAGCAGTGAGTCGACAGGTAATTCCTACGAGCAGTACTTC.

This clone was observed a few times. This sequence joins TRBV6-1 and TRBJ1-2; 11 bases match TRBD1. Germline-derived CDR1 and CDR2 are MNHNS and SASEGT. The CDR3 is 14 residues long. V shed 6 bases, J shed 8 bases, and the junction held 8 bases outside the gene matches. The CDR3 DNA sequence: TGTGCCAGCAGGGGACAGGGGGGGGTAGTCGGCTACACCTTC. Protein: CASRGQGGVVGYTF.

The J gene is TRBJ2-5, the V gene TRBV11-2, with 8 bases fitting TRBD2. V dropped 5 bases and J dropped 3; count of bases not matched to a gene: 8. This CDR3 is 15 amino acids long. Germline CDR1 is SGHAT and CDR2 is FQNNGV. CDR3 amino acids: CASSPIGGGKETQYF. The CDR3 bases are TGTGCCAGCAGCCCCATCGGGGGGGGGAAAGAGACCCAGTACTTC. Based on the CDR3 plus reference TRBV11-2 and TRBJ2-5, the full variable domain is EAGVAQSPRYKIIEKRQSVAFWCNPISGHATLYWYQQILGQGPKLLIQFQNNGVVDDSQLPKDRFSAERLKGVDSTLKIQPAKLEDSAVYLCASSPIGGGKETQYFGPGTRLLVL.

The chain joins TRBV21-1 to TRBJ1-1; the table gives TRBD1 as D, unverified against the DNA. TRBV21-1 is flagged as a pseudogene. CDR3 length equals 15 residues. CDR3 loop: CASSARDRVYTEAFF. In DNA form, the CDR3 reads TGTGCCAGCAGCGCCCGGGACAGGGTGTACACTGAAGCTTTCTTT.

This clone was picked up one time. The rearrangement uses TRBV16 and TRBJ1-1; D gene uncertain. CDR3 length: 14 residues. CDR1 KGHSY and CDR2 FQNENV come from the germline V gene. V lost 1 base and J 5 bases, leaving 11 bases between the germline ends. Here the CDR3 DNA reads TGTGCCAGCAGCCAATTCGGACGGGATACTGAAGCTTTCTTT. This gives the protein CASSQFGRDTEAFF.

This chain uses TRBV15 with TRBJ2-2, with 8 bases lining up with TRBD1. Germline V gene lookup returns CDR1 LNHNV and CDR2 YYDKDF (reference sequence). V shed 1 base, J shed 3 bases, and the junction held 10 bases outside the gene matches. The CDR3 extends over 18 amino acids. CDR3 in amino acids: CATSRVDYQGADTGELFF. The DNA of the CDR3 is TGTGCCACCAGCAGAGTCGATTACCAGGGGGCGGACACCGGGGAGCTGTTTTTT.

This clone has a single count. The genes are TRBV9 and TRBJ2-7, with TRBD1 matching 9 bases. Germline V gene data show CDR1 as SGDLS and CDR2 as YYNGEE. The CDR3 has 14 residues. Trimming at V came to 5 bases and at J to 6 bases, leaving 9 bases not matched to a gene. CDR3 amino acids: CASRPRQGGTEQYF. The CDR3 DNA sequence: TGTGCCAGCAGACCCAGACAGGGGGGGACCGAGCAGTACTTC. The full variable domain, its missing parts supplied by reference TRBV9 and TRBJ2-7, is DSGVTQTPKHLITATGQRVTLRCSPRSGDLSVYWYQQSLDQGLQFLIQYYNGEERAKGNILERFSAQQFPDLHSELNLSSLELGDSALYFCASRPRQGGTEQYFGPGTRLTVT.